Listed here are 12 T cell receptor beta chains from one sample, sequenced in a study of cytomegalovirus exposure and HLA in healthy donors. PCR primers comprised 60 Vbeta and 13 Jbeta primers. TCRdb's table, derived via immunoSEQ multiplex PCR, lists solely in-frame clones and lacks some. Of about 200,000 clones listed, more than 75% were seen once; the top ten hold 12% to 15%. What was sequenced was PBMCs. Source of these receptors: a woman in her twenties or thirties in good health and CMV-seropositive.

This clone has only one observation. The rearrangement joins TRBV7-2 to TRBJ2-4; the match to TRBD2 covers 7 bases. Germline CDR1 is SGHTA and CDR2 is FQGNSA. V was clipped by 5 bases and J by 0 bases; unmatched bases: 13. This CDR3 region has 18 residues. This chain's CDR3 is CASSPLGRGRVAKNIQYF. CDR3 nucleotide sequence: TGTGCCAGCAGCCCACTCGGGCGGGGGAGAGTAGCCAAAAACATTCAGTACTTC.

The chain joins TRBV5-1 to TRBJ1-6, with TRBD1 matching over 8 bases. In germline, CDR1 is SGHRS, CDR2 YFSETQ. The CDR3 loop spans 17 amino acids. The V gene end was trimmed by 2 bases and the J gene end by 7 bases; junction bases not matched to a gene: 11. DNA of the CDR3: TGCGCCAGCAGCTTACTCCCCCCGACAGGGGACAATTCACCCCTCCACTTT. Translated, it gives CASSLLPPTGDNSPLHF.

V usage is TRBV5-1 and J usage is TRBJ2-2, with TRBD2 matching over 13 bases. This CDR3 region has 16 residues. From germline, CDR1 is SGHRS and CDR2 YFSETQ. J lost 7 bases, V lost 4 bases, and 7 bases had no gene match. CDR3 in amino acids: CASSPRTSGSGGELFF. In nucleotides, the CDR3 is TGCGCCAGCAGCCCCCGGACTAGCGGGAGTGGCGGGGAGCTGTTTTTT.

The chain carries TRBV4-1 and TRBJ2-7, with D possibly being TRBD2 (5 bases). Germline V gives CDR1 MGHRA, CDR2 YSYEKL. Between the trimmed V and J ends, which lost 0 bases and 5 bases, there was a span of 14 bases. The CDR3 consists of 15 residues. The CDR3 loop reads CASSQDAGERNEQYF. DNA of the CDR3: TGCGCCAGCAGCCAAGATGCCGGGGAACGCAACGAGCAGTACTTC.

The chain combines TRBV2 with TRBJ2-2; D perhaps matches TRBD1 (6 bases). Germline V lookup: CDR1 SNHLY, CDR2 FYNNEI. The CDR3 contains 15 residues. Trimming took off 5 bases at V and 5 bases at J, with 15 bases between the two ends. The CDR3 region has the DNA TGTGCCAGCAGTCCGGGACACCGGTTTACCGGGGAGCTGTTTTTT. It yields the protein CASSPGHRFTGELFF.

This chain links TRBV5-1 with TRBJ2-1; 10 nucleotides match TRBD2. Germline V gene sequence: CDR1 SGHRS, CDR2 YFSETQ. The trim removed 4 bases at V and 5 bases at J, leaving 6 bases unmatched. The CDR3 is 15 residues long. As DNA, the CDR3 is TGCGCCAGCAGCACCGTAGCGGGGGGTGACAATGAGCAGTTCTTC. As protein: CASSTVAGGDNEQFF.

This chain connects TRBV14 to TRBJ1-1; no clear D. The CDR3 covers 12 residues. With 5 bases removed from V and 4 bases from J, the gap between germline ends came to 8 bases. The V gene's germline CDR1 is SGHDN and CDR2 FVKESK. The DNA for the CDR3 is TGTGCCAGCAGCGAACGAGGCACTGAAGCTTTCTTT. It codes for CASSERGTEAFF. Filled out from reference TRBV14 and TRBJ1-1, the complete variable domain reads EAGVTQFPSHSVIEKGQTVTLRCDPISGHDNLYWYRRVMGKEIKFLLHFVKESKQDESGMPNNRFLAERTGGTYSTLKVQPAELEDSGVYFCASSERGTEAFFGQGTRLTVV.

The CDR3 sequence is CASSARLSGGAREQFF. CDR3 bases: TGTGCCAGCAGCGCCAGACTAAGCGGGGGGGCCCGTGAGCAGTTCTTC. This rearrangement joins TRBV5-8 to TRBJ2-1, with 10 bases matching TRBD2. Trimming cost V 4 bases and J 9 bases; bases outside gene matches: 13. The CDR3 runs to 16 residues. Germline loops: CDR1 SGHTS, CDR2 YDEGEE.

This clone appeared once. This sequence joins TRBV4-1 and TRBJ1-5; no definite D call. The CDR3 consists of 13 residues. The germline gives CDR1 MGHRA, CDR2 YSYEKL. V was pared by 1 base and J by 6 bases, with 7 bases between. In nucleotides, the CDR3 is TGCGCCAGCAGCCAAGTCGGTGGTCAGCCCCAGCATTTT. Translation: CASSQVGGQPQHF.

This clone appeared a few times. The chain carries TRBV29-1 and TRBJ2-1; 8 bases map to TRBD2. The J segment lost 6 bases and the V segment lost 7 bases, leaving 5 bases of the junction unmatched. The CDR3 runs to 12 residues. CDR1 is SQVTM, CDR2 ANQGSEA, per germline. The CDR3, as DNA: TGCAGCGGAAGCGGGAGACCCAATGAGCAGTTCTTC. It encodes CSGSGRPNEQFF.

The rearrangement uses TRBV11-2 and TRBJ1-2; D gene unclear. V gave up 5 bases and J gave up 8 bases, with 21 bases separating them. The CDR3 consists of 15 residues. Germline assignment: CDR1 SGHAT and CDR2 FQNNGV. This CDR3 reads CASSGSSGLMGGYTF. The CDR3 DNA is TGTGCCAGCAGCGGATCAAGTGGACTCATGGGAGGCTACACCTTC.

The V gene is TRBV6-6, the J gene TRBJ2-1; TRBD1 is a possible D gene (5 bases). Germline lookup yields CDR1 MNHNY and CDR2 SVGAGI (reference sequence). The CDR3 has 11 residues. With 6 bases removed from V and 10 bases from J, the gap between germline ends came to 10 bases. The CDR3 region is CASSPQGEQFF. The CDR3 bases are TGTGCCAGCAGCCCGCAGGGCGAGCAGTTCTTC.